The 14 T cell receptor beta chains below come from one sample, sequenced in a study of cytomegalovirus exposure and HLA in healthy donors. The PCR used 60 Vbeta and 13 Jbeta primers. Libraries were prepared by immunoSEQ multiplex PCR; TCRdb keeps only in-frame clonotypes and omits some of them. The sample has 160,000 or so clones, 75% to 85% seen once; the top ten hold about 10%. Source material: PBMCs. The receptor source for this set is a man aged 50-60 years in good health and CMV-seropositive.

The chain links TRBV5-4 to TRBJ1-4; possible D gene TRBD1, 6 bases. The V end lost 2 bases, the J end lost 0 bases, and 11 bases lay between the germline ends. CDR1 and CDR2 (germline): SGHNT, YYREEE (reference sequence). The CDR3 sequence is 16 residues long. The CDR3 DNA sequence: TGTGCCAGCAGCTTAGCACAGGGACCAACTAATGAAAAACTGTTTTTT. The encoded protein is CASSLAQGPTNEKLFF.

The V and J genes are TRBV18 and TRBJ2-7, with a weak D call TRBD1 (6 bases). Germline values: CDR1 KGHSH, CDR2 LQKENI. V lost 5 bases and J 2 bases, leaving 13 bases between the germline ends. This CDR3 comprises 14 residues. The CDR3 nucleotides are TGTGCCAGCTCAGGACAGACAGTTCCCTACGAGCAGTACTTC. Translating gives CASSGQTVPYEQYF.

The chain is built from TRBV7-2 and TRBJ2-3; 8 bases align to TRBD1. V was pared by 0 bases and J by 1 base, with 0 bases of the junction left unmatched. The V gene's germline CDR1 is SGHTA and CDR2 FQGNSA. CDR3 length: 15 amino acids. CDR3 sequence: CASSLARGRTDTQYF. The CDR3 DNA sequence: TGTGCCAGCAGCTTAGCCAGGGGGCGCACAGATACGCAGTATTTT. The full variable domain, with the rest looked up from reference TRBV7-2 and TRBJ2-3, is GAGVSQSPSNKVTEKGKDVELRCDPISGHTALYWYRQSLGQGLEFLIYFQGNSAPDKSGLPSDRFSAERTGGSVSTLTIQRTQQEDSAVYLCASSLARGRTDTQYFGPGTRLTVL.

V and J are TRBV6-5 and TRBJ1-2; a weak D match, TRBD1 (5 bases). The CDR3 sequence is 15 residues long. Germline V gives CDR1 MNHEY, CDR2 SVGAGI. V was clipped by 6 bases and J by 2 bases, with 16 bases between them. CDR3 loop: CASRQTNRKNYGYTF. The CDR3 DNA follows: TGTGCCAGCAGACAAACTAACAGGAAGAACTATGGCTACACCTTC.

V and J are TRBV4-1 and TRBJ1-5; D possibly corresponds to TRBD1 (5 bases). The V end lost 2 bases, the J end lost 5 bases, and 19 bases lay between the germline ends. The CDR3 has 17 amino acids. Germline-derived CDR1 and CDR2 are MGHRA and YSYEKL. CDR3 sequence reads: CASSQQAQGVLDQPQHF. CDR3 nucleotides: TGCGCCAGCAGCCAACAGGCCCAAGGGGTCCTCGATCAGCCCCAGCATTTT.

V gene TRBV5-1 combines with J gene TRBJ2-1, with a weak D call TRBD2 (6 bases). The CDR3 length is 15 residues. Trimming left V 0 bases short and J 6 bases short, with 13 bases between. Germline values: CDR1 SGHRS, CDR2 YFSETQ. The CDR3 bases are TGCGCCAGCAGCTTGGGAGTTTACGGGAGCAATGAGCAGTTCTTC. It is translated as CASSLGVYGSNEQFF. The full variable domain, its missing parts supplied by reference TRBV5-1 and TRBJ2-1, is KAGVTQTPRYLIKTRGQQVTLSCSPISGHRSVSWYQQTPGQGLQFLFEYFSETQRNKGNFPGRFSGRQFSNSRSEMNVSTLELGDSALYLCASSLGVYGSNEQFFGPGTRLTVL.

The rearrangement joins TRBV6-5 to TRBJ2-5; 11 nucleotides line up with TRBD1. Germline V gene lookup returns CDR1 MNHEY and CDR2 SVGAGI. This CDR3 has 15 amino acids. V dropped 4 bases and J dropped 6; count of bases not matched to a gene: 7. The CDR3 region is CASSSGQGGGKTQYF. Written as DNA, the CDR3 is TGTGCCAGCAGTTCGGGACAGGGGGGAGGGAAGACCCAGTACTTC.

J is TRBJ2-7 and V is TRBV7-9, with a tentative D call TRBD1 (6 bases). The CDR3 sequence is 13 residues long. V lost 4 bases to trimming and J lost 3 bases, with 10 bases between them. Germline CDR1 and CDR2: SEHNR and FQNEAQ (reference sequence). The CDR3 sequence: CASSSPGVYEQYF. CDR3 nucleotides: TGTGCCAGCAGCTCTCCAGGGGTCTACGAGCAGTACTTC.

This chain uses TRBV7-6 with TRBJ2-7, with D possibly TRBD1 on 6 matching bases. CDR1 is SGHVS and CDR2 is FNYEAQ in the germline V gene. This CDR3 is built from 14 residues. Trimming removed 3 bases from V and 0 bases from J, with 9 bases in between. The CDR3 nucleotides are TGTGCCAGCAGCTTCAGGGGCAGCTCCTACGAGCAGTACTTC. Its protein is CASSFRGSSYEQYF. The whole variable domain, remainder taken from reference TRBV7-6 and TRBJ2-7, is GAGVSQSPRYKVTKRGQDVALRCDPISGHVSLYWYRQALGQGPEFLTYFNYEAQQDKSGLPNDRFSAERPEGSISTLTIQRTEQRDSAMYRCASSFRGSSYEQYFGPGTRLTVT.

The chain uses TRBV9 and TRBJ2-2; 10 bases line up with TRBD1. This CDR3 has 16 amino acids. Germline loops: CDR1 SGDLS, CDR2 YYNGEE. The V and J ends lost 4 bases and 5 bases, in that order; junction bases with no gene match: 8. CDR3 region: CASSIPGTGVTGELFF. The CDR3 coding sequence is TGTGCCAGCAGCATACCCGGGACAGGGGTAACCGGGGAGCTGTTTTTT.

The chain couples TRBV6-5 to TRBJ1-3; tentative D call: TRBD1 (5 bases). The germline V gene encodes CDR1 MNHEY and CDR2 SVGAGI. With 2 bases removed from V and 0 bases from J, the gap between germline ends came to 11 bases. The CDR3 runs to 16 residues. The CDR3 spells CASSYAPDSSGNTIYF. Here the CDR3 DNA reads TGTGCCAGCAGTTACGCCCCCGACAGCTCTGGAAACACCATATATTTT.

V usage is TRBV9 and J usage is TRBJ2-1, with 9 bases aligning to TRBD2. Unmatched junction bases numbered 5, after V lost 4 bases and J lost 3 bases. Germline V CDR1 and CDR2: SGDLS, YYNGEE. This CDR3 spans 15 amino acids. The CDR3 loop is CASSPRLAVYNEQFF. In nucleotides, the CDR3 is TGTGCCAGCAGCCCCCGACTAGCGGTCTACAATGAGCAGTTCTTC.

The rearrangement uses TRBV11-3 and TRBJ2-3, with a tentative D call TRBD2 (6 bases). The CDR3 contains 15 residues. V shed 2 bases and J shed 2 bases, with 11 bases lying between them. CDR1 is SGHNT, CDR2 YENEEA, per germline. CDR3 DNA: TGTGCCAGCAGCTTATTCGGGGGACTCACAGATACGCAGTATTTT. Protein: CASSLFGGLTDTQYF.

This clone was found once. The same CDR3 also results from other DNA sequences found in this sample. V usage is TRBV6-6 and J usage is TRBJ2-2; TRBD1 is a possible D gene (5 bases). The CDR3 extends over 14 amino acids. V lost 2 bases and J lost 3, with 7 bases in between. Germline V CDR1 and CDR2: MNHNY, SVGAGI (reference sequence). CDR3: CASSYLRDTGELFF. CDR3 DNA: TGTGCCAGCAGTTACCTCAGGGACACCGGGGAGCTGTTTTTT.